This is a list of T cell receptor beta chains from one sample in a study of regulatory T cells in long-lasting Graves disease. Each CDR3 protein is one row after TCRdb ran MiXCR on the multiplex PCR reads. Among about 500,000 distinct CDR3 sequences listed, 15% to 20% were seen once. The sample was also linked to a second study, of T cells in Graves' hyperthyroidism and ophthalmopathy.

Sequenced here: peripheral blood mononuclear cells (PBMCs), sampled at new diagnosis, from a patient treated with antithyroid drugs. The source of these receptors is a man aged 40-50 years with Graves disease. Both conserved end residues are part of each CDR3. D genes are given only for firm matches. Some rows mark clone size as missing; the rest say once, few, many or name a class of expanded clone.

V	J	D	size	CDR3	DNA
TRBV6-1	TRBJ2-7	NA	few	CASSEYGSYYEQYF	TGTGCCAGCAGTGAATATGGCAGCTACTACGAGCAGTACTTC
TRBV7-2	TRBJ2-6	NA	NA	CASRRGTASGANVLTF	TGTGCCAGCAGACGAGGGACGGCCTCTGGGGCCAACGTCCTGACTTTC
TRBV20-1	TRBJ2-1	TRBD2	few	CSASPLAGGPYEQFF	TGCAGTGCTAGCCCACTAGCGGGAGGGCCTTATGAGCAGTTCTTC
TRBV6-1	TRBJ2-1	NA	many	CASSQVRTALSYNEQFF	TGTGCCAGCAGTCAGGTCCGGACTGCCCTCTCCTACAATGAGCAGTTCTTC
TRBV12-3/TRBV12-4	TRBJ2-7	TRBD1	NA	CASRRTGALYEQYF	TGTGCCAGCAGACGAACAGGGGCCCTCTACGAGCAGTACTTC
TRBV30	TRBJ2-3	NA	NA	CAWGVSFLGGFTDTQYF	TGTGCCTGGGGTGTTTCTTTCCTCGGGGGATTCACAGATACGCAGTATTTT
TRBV7-2	TRBJ2-1	NA	many	CASSPSRVSGNEQFF	TGTGCCAGCAGCCCCTCCCGGGTTAGCGGTAATGAGCAGTTCTTC
TRBV5-6	TRBJ2-4	NA	NA	CASPTTVSKNIQYF	TGTGCCAGCCCTACAACAGTATCCAAAAACATTCAGTACTTC
TRBV27	TRBJ2-3	TRBD2	many	CASSLSIRVGGGSDTQYF	TGTGCCAGCAGTTTATCGATCAGGGTAGGCGGGGGGTCAGATACGCAGTATTTT
TRBV11-2	TRBJ2-3	TRBD2	many	CASSDPLGRATDTQYF	TGTGCCAGCAGCGATCCCCTCGGGAGGGCAACAGATACGCAGTATTTT
TRBV30	TRBJ2-3	NA	many	CAWSFGGTQYF	TGTGCCTGGAGTTTTGGTGGTACGCAGTATTTT
TRBV10-3	TRBJ1-1	NA	many	CANANDAGVGDTEAFF	TGTGCCAACGCGAACGACGCAGGGGTGGGTGACACTGAAGCTTTCTTT
TRBV24-1	TRBJ2-7	TRBD1	few	CATSDWTGDSYEQYF	TGTGCCACCAGTGATTGGACAGGGGACTCCTACGAGCAGTACTTC
TRBV7-9	TRBJ2-5	TRBD2	few	CASSNGLAGQETQYF	TGTGCCAGCAGCAACGGACTAGCGGGTCAAGAGACCCAGTACTTC
TRBV28	TRBJ1-4	TRBD1	many	CASSHIRGSDEKLFF	TGTGCCAGCAGTCATATCAGGGGGTCGGATGAAAAACTGTTTTTT
TRBV25-1	TRBJ2-7	NA	once	CASSESPLGRGRTYEQYF	TGTGCCAGCAGTGAATCCCCACTCGGCAGGGGCAGGACCTACGAGCAGTACTTC
TRBV12-3/TRBV12-4	TRBJ2-3	NA	many	CASSSPGEAGTDTQYF	TGTGCCAGCAGTTCCCCCGGGGAGGCCGGCACAGATACGCAGTATTTT
TRBV3-1	TRBJ2-3	TRBD2	many	CASSQDLAGVIDTQYF	TGTGCCAGCAGCCAAGATCTAGCGGGAGTAATAGATACGCAGTATTTT
TRBV24-1	TRBJ2-1	NA	few	CATSGYEGERDEQFF	TGTGCCACCAGTGGCTACGAGGGGGAGCGGGATGAGCAGTTCTTC
TRBV5-1	TRBJ2-1	TRBD2	many	CASSLGNLADSYNEQFF	TGCGCCAGCAGCTTGGGGAATCTAGCGGATTCCTACAATGAGCAGTTCTTC
TRBV5-1	TRBJ2-4	NA	NA	CASSLAVDLAKNIQYF	TGCGCCAGCAGCTTGGCCGTAGATCTAGCCAAAAACATTCAGTACTTC
TRBV4-1	TRBJ1-6	NA	NA	CASSQGSSPLHF	TGCGCCAGCAGCCAAGGTTCTTCACCCCTCCACTTT
TRBV7-6	TRBJ2-1	TRBD1	many	CASSLGLGQGRVNEQFF	TGTGCCAGCAGCTTAGGGTTGGGACAGGGGAGGGTCAATGAGCAGTTCTTC
TRBV28	TRBJ1-5	NA	many	CASIAEGSNQPQHF	TGTGCCAGCATAGCCGAGGGTAGCAATCAGCCCCAGCATTTT
TRBV5-1	TRBJ2-7	TRBD2	many	CASSLEGLAVPREQYF	TGCGCCAGCAGCTTGGAAGGACTAGCGGTTCCCAGGGAGCAGTACTTC
TRBV20-1	TRBJ2-1	TRBD2	many	CSARRLAEYNEQFF	TGCAGTGCTAGGCGGCTAGCGGAGTACAATGAGCAGTTCTTC
TRBV11-2	TRBJ2-1	TRBD2	many	CASSSGLADEQFF	TGTGCCAGCAGCTCGGGACTAGCGGATGAGCAGTTCTTC
TRBV7-2	TRBJ2-7	TRBD1	few	CASSLGQGLDEQYF	TGTGCCAGCAGCTTGGGACAGGGATTAGACGAGCAGTACTTC